Below are 26 T cell receptor beta chains sequenced from a single sample in a study of OX40 agonist ivuxolimab in advanced cancers. Produced via immunoSEQ multiplex PCR; TCRdb's table is partial and in-frame only. The sample holds more than 25,000 clones, under 90% seen once. The source was CD4+ or CD8+ T cells sorted from blood, collected in a trial of the OX40 agonist ivuxolimab. The receptors originated from an adult with an advanced solid tumor such as melanoma, head and neck, liver or kidney cancer.

This chain links TRBV18 with TRBJ2-7, with 7 bases matching TRBD2. The ends lost 0 bases at V and 5 bases at J; junction bases unmatched: 4. The germline CDR1 and CDR2 sequences are KGHSH and LQKENI. The CDR3 has 14 amino acids. This CDR3 is CASSPPGRGDEQYF. CDR3 bases: TGTGCCAGCTCACCACCGGGGAGGGGTGACGAGCAGTACTTC.

The J gene is TRBJ2-5, the V gene TRBV7-3; 8 bases are a match to TRBD2. The V gene's germline CDR1 is SGHTA and CDR2 FQGTGA. The CDR3 contains 15 residues. Unmatched junction bases numbered 6, after V lost 1 base and J lost 5 bases. DNA for the CDR3: TGTGCCAGCAGCTTAATAGCGGGGACGTGGGAGACCCAGTACTTC. The encoded protein is CASSLIAGTWETQYF.

The chain combines TRBV5-1 with TRBJ1-6; D not certain. The CDR3 runs to 16 residues. With 0 bases removed from V and 4 bases from J, the gap between germline ends came to 11 bases. The germline V gene encodes CDR1 SGHRS and CDR2 YFSETQ. CDR3: CASSLASLTYNSPLHF. As DNA, the CDR3 is TGCGCCAGCAGCTTGGCCTCATTGACATATAATTCACCCCTCCACTTT.

The chain links TRBV4-1 to TRBJ1-2; D is ambiguous. Germline V lookup: CDR1 MGHRA, CDR2 YSYEKL. Trimming took off 7 bases at V and 2 bases at J, with 14 bases between the two ends. The CDR3 is made up of 14 amino acids. The CDR3 loop is CASTPETVNYGYTF. The DNA of the CDR3 is TGCGCCAGCACCCCGGAGACTGTGAACTATGGCTACACCTTC.

The chain recombines TRBV25-1 with TRBJ1-2, with no clear D. Germline loops: CDR1 MGHDK, CDR2 SYGVNS. V dropped 1 base and J dropped 4 bases, with 16 bases sitting between them. The CDR3 has 16 amino acids. The DNA for the CDR3 is TGTGCCAGCAGTGAATCCCGGGTGGTCTCTATCTATGGCTACACCTTC. Its protein is CASSESRVVSIYGYTF.

This chain links TRBV7-6 with TRBJ1-1; D is perhaps TRBD1 (5 bases). The ends were cut back, 5 bases at V and 1 base at J, with 14 bases in the middle. The CDR3 has 15 amino acids. Looked up from germline, CDR1 is SGHVS and CDR2 is FNYEAQ. CDR3 nucleotides: TGTGCCAGCAGCCCCCTGGGGGTGACGAACACTGAAGCTTTCTTT. It yields the protein CASSPLGVTNTEAFF. Combining the CDR3 with reference TRBV7-6 and TRBJ1-1 gives the whole variable domain GAGVSQSPRYKVTKRGQDVALRCDPISGHVSLYWYRQALGQGPEFLTYFNYEAQQDKSGLPNDRFSAERPEGSISTLTIQRTEQRDSAMYRCASSPLGVTNTEAFFGQGTRLTVV.

J is TRBJ1-1 and V is TRBV5-1, with 9 positions matching TRBD1. The J segment lost 1 base and the V segment lost 3 bases, leaving 22 bases of the junction unmatched. Germline-derived CDR1 and CDR2 are SGHRS and YFSETQ. There are 21 residues in the CDR3. CDR3 residues: CASSSSIGSPGQGKGNTEAFF. The CDR3 nucleotides are TGCGCCAGCAGCTCCTCGATTGGTTCCCCGGGACAGGGTAAGGGGAACACTGAAGCTTTCTTT.

The V and J genes are TRBV4-1 and TRBJ2-1, with 10 bases matching TRBD2. After removal of 0 bases from V and 5 bases from J, the junction contained 10 bases not matched to a gene. CDR1 is MGHRA and CDR2 is YSYEKL in the germline V gene. This CDR3 comprises 18 residues. The CDR3 DNA is TGCGCCAGCAGCCAAGATACAACAAGCGGGGGGGCAAACAATGAGCAGTTCTTC. Its translation is CASSQDTTSGGANNEQFF.

The rearrangement links TRBV14 to TRBJ2-7; D gene ambiguous. V was trimmed by 0 bases and J by 4 bases, leaving 10 bases between them. CDR3 size: 14 residues. Germline-derived CDR1 and CDR2 are SGHDN and FVKESK. CDR3 protein: CASSQERAPYEQYF. CDR3 in DNA: TGTGCCAGCAGCCAAGAACGGGCTCCGTACGAGCAGTACTTC.

The rearrangement links TRBV15 to TRBJ1-2; the match to TRBD1 covers 10 bases. The CDR3 has 16 residues. Germline CDR1 and CDR2: LNHNV and YYDKDF (reference sequence). J gave up 1 base and V 5 bases, and 7 bases lay outside the gene matches. CDR3 region: CATSADRGLGNYGYTF. The CDR3 region has the DNA TGTGCCACCAGCGCCGACAGGGGGCTGGGTAACTATGGCTACACCTTC.

CDR3 nucleotides: TGTGCCAGCGACAAGGACTACGAGCAGTACTTC. Its translation is CASDKDYEQYF. The chain is built from TRBV6-1 and TRBJ2-7; D is unresolved. The CDR3 is made up of 11 amino acids. The V gene's germline CDR1 is MNHNS and CDR2 SASEGT. Trimming removed 8 bases at V and 3 bases at J, with 8 bases between.

The rearrangement links TRBV9 to TRBJ1-1; D unclear. Between the trimmed V and J ends, which lost 0 bases and 5 bases, there was a span of 17 bases. The CDR3 contains 16 residues. CDR1 is SGDLS and CDR2 is YYNGEE in the germline V gene. The CDR3 protein is CASSVAGSDGGTEAFF. Here the CDR3 DNA reads TGTGCCAGCAGCGTAGCTGGGTCCGACGGTGGGACTGAAGCTTTCTTT.

The gene calls are TRBV12-5 and TRBJ1-4; 10 positions match TRBD1. Trimming at V came to 2 bases and at J to 8 bases, leaving 8 bases not matched to a gene. Germline CDR1 is LGHNT and CDR2 is FRNRAP. CDR3 length: 16 amino acids. CDR3 amino acids: CASGLSQGTGVEKLFF. DNA of the CDR3: TGTGCTAGTGGTTTGTCCCAAGGGACAGGGGTGGAAAAACTGTTTTTT.

The chain recombines TRBV7-9 with TRBJ2-7, with unresolved D. Trimming cost V 5 bases and J 4 bases, with 21 bases left between them. CDR1 is SEHNR and CDR2 is FQNEAQ in the germline V gene (reference sequence). The CDR3 is made up of 16 amino acids. The CDR3 sequence is CASSPARVGSVYEQYF. DNA for the CDR3: TGTGCCAGCAGCCCCGCACGAGTGGGCTCAGTGTACGAGCAGTACTTC. The variable domain in full, with the rest retrieved from reference TRBV7-9 and TRBJ2-7, is DTGVSQNPRHKITKRGQNVTFRCDPISEHNRLYWYRQTLGQGPEFLTYFQNEAQLEKSRLLSDRFSAERPKGSFSTLEIQRTEQGDSAMYLCASSPARVGSVYEQYFGPGTRLTVT.

Concerning this clone: The sample contains more than one DNA sequence encoding this CDR3. V gene TRBV7-2 combines with J gene TRBJ2-7; 12 positions match TRBD1. With 4 bases clipped from V and 7 bases from J, the junction kept 11 bases outside the gene matches. This CDR3 is 16 amino acids long. CDR1 is SGHTA, CDR2 FQGNSA, per germline. The CDR3 region has the DNA TGTGCCAGCAGCTACCGGTCCGGGACAGGGGGCGATGAGCAGTACTTC. Encoded protein: CASSYRSGTGGDEQYF.

The CDR3 protein is CASSFLDRYNEQFF. The CDR3 DNA is TGTGCCAGCAGCTTCTTGGACAGGTACAATGAGCAGTTCTTC. The V call is TRBV11-2, the J call TRBJ2-1; 7 bases fit TRBD1. Germline V gives CDR1 SGHAT, CDR2 FQNNGV. After removal of 3 bases from V and 4 bases from J, the junction contained 3 bases not matched to a gene. This CDR3 contains 14 residues.

The chain carries TRBV27 and TRBJ2-5, with D perhaps matching TRBD1 or TRBD2 (5 bases each). The germline gives CDR1 MNHEY, CDR2 SMNVEV (reference sequence). V was shortened by 0 bases and J by 1 base, with 15 bases between the two germline ends. The CDR3 loop spans 17 amino acids. The CDR3, as DNA: TGTGCCAGCAGTTTATCTTGGGGGAACGACCTCCAAGAGACCCAGTACTTC. This sequence encodes CASSLSWGNDLQETQYF.

This chain uses TRBV5-8 with TRBJ1-2; D gene unclear. CDR3 length equals 12 residues. From germline, CDR1 is SGHTS and CDR2 YDEGEE. V gave up 6 bases and J gave up 5 bases, with 11 bases separating them. The CDR3 coding sequence is TGTGCCAGCAATCGCGATGGATATGGCTACACCTTC. This sequence encodes CASNRDGYGYTF.

Only a few counts were recorded for this clone. The rearrangement joins TRBV9 to TRBJ1-1; 8 bases align to TRBD1. CDR1 and CDR2 from the germline V gene are SGDLS and YYNGEE. V lost 4 bases, J lost 5 bases, and 4 bases stayed unmatched. The CDR3 runs to 13 residues. The CDR3 nucleotides are TGTGCCAGCAGCCCGCGGGACAGGACTGAAGCTTTCTTT. This codes for CASSPRDRTEAFF.

V and J are TRBV9 and TRBJ1-2; tentative D call: TRBD1 (5 bases). Germline loops: CDR1 SGDLS, CDR2 YYNGEE. The CDR3 extends over 16 amino acids. V was trimmed by 0 bases and J by 6 bases, leaving 18 bases between them. CDR3: CASSVGPVGDRDGYTF. CDR3 bases: TGTGCCAGCAGCGTAGGCCCTGTAGGGGACCGGGATGGCTACACCTTC.

The rearrangement uses TRBV19 and TRBJ2-7; tentatively, D is TRBD1 (5 bases). The V end lost 3 bases, the J end lost 6 bases, and 9 bases lay between the germline ends. The CDR3 sequence is 12 residues long. Germline values: CDR1 LNHDA, CDR2 SQIVND (reference sequence). CDR3 coding DNA: TGTGCCAGTAGTATTTATAGGGGCGAGCAGTACTTC. Translating it yields CASSIYRGEQYF.

Only one count was recorded for this clone. The chain carries TRBV2 and TRBJ1-1; D is unclear. Germline CDR1 reads SNHLY; CDR2 reads FYNNEI. V was shortened by 7 bases and J by 11 bases, with 17 bases between the two germline ends. This CDR3 comprises 12 residues. This chain's CDR3 is CASNHGLGVAFF. In DNA, the CDR3 is TGTGCCAGCAACCATGGACTTGGTGTGGCTTTCTTT. Drawing the rest from reference TRBV2 and TRBJ1-1, the complete variable domain is EPEVTQTPSHQVTQMGQEVILRCVPISNHLYFYWYRQILGQKVEFLVSFYNNEISEKSEIFDDQFSVERPDGSNFTLKIRSTKLEDSAMYFCASNHGLGVAFFGQGTRLTVV.

This clone was counted between two and nine times. V gene TRBV2 combines with J gene TRBJ2-7, with a possible D match to TRBD2 (5 bases). Germline V lookup: CDR1 SNHLY, CDR2 FYNNEI. Between the trimmed V and J ends, which lost 1 base and 3 bases, there was a span of 10 bases. This CDR3 has 14 residues. The CDR3 DNA sequence: TGTGCCAGCAGTGAAGGACTACTCCTCTACGAGCAGTACTTC. As protein: CASSEGLLLYEQYF.

The rearrangement uses TRBV11-3 and TRBJ1-1; 8 positions match TRBD1. The CDR3 is made up of 15 amino acids. CDR1 SGHNT and CDR2 YENEEA come from the germline V gene. Trimming cost V 5 bases and J 3 bases; bases outside gene matches: 8. The CDR3 region is CASSPDRVGYTEAFF. CDR3 nucleotides: TGTGCCAGCAGCCCGGACAGGGTTGGGTACACTGAAGCTTTCTTT. Filled out from reference TRBV11-3 and TRBJ1-1, the complete variable domain reads EAGVVQSPRYKIIEKKQPVAFWCNPISGHNTLYWYLQNLGQGPELLIRYENEEAVDDSQLPKDRFSAERLKGVDSTLKIQPAELGDSAVYLCASSPDRVGYTEAFFGQGTRLTVV.

The gene calls are TRBV19 and TRBJ2-1, with 9 positions matching TRBD2. Germline-derived CDR1 and CDR2 are LNHDA and SQIVND (reference sequence). V was pared by 0 bases and J by 3 bases, with 9 bases of the junction left unmatched. The CDR3 covers 18 residues. CDR3 nucleotide sequence: TGTGCCAGTAGTATAGATTTGGGCAGCGGGGGGCACTACAATGAGCAGTTCTTC. This gives the protein CASSIDLGSGGHYNEQFF.

The chain has TRBV5-1 and TRBJ1-1; unclear D gene. Germline-derived CDR1 and CDR2 are SGHRS and YFSETQ. Between the trimmed V and J ends, which lost 0 bases and 3 bases, there was a span of 6 bases. The CDR3 extends over 13 amino acids. CDR3 sequence (DNA): TGCGCCAGCAGCTTGGGAGCGTACACTGAAGCTTTCTTT. Translated: CASSLGAYTEAFF. The whole variable domain, remainder taken from reference TRBV5-1 and TRBJ1-1, is KAGVTQTPRYLIKTRGQQVTLSCSPISGHRSVSWYQQTPGQGLQFLFEYFSETQRNKGNFPGRFSGRQFSNSRSEMNVSTLELGDSALYLCASSLGAYTEAFFGQGTRLTVV.